The next 13 T cell receptor beta chains were all read from a single sample in a study of OX40 agonist ivuxolimab in advanced cancers. The method was immunoSEQ multiplex PCR; TCRdb's version includes in-frame clones alone and lacks a portion of them. Here the sample spans around 63,000 clones, 70% to 80% being singletons. The specimen was CD4+ or CD8+ T cells sorted from blood, collected in a trial of the OX40 agonist ivuxolimab. The origin of the receptors is an adult with an advanced solid tumor such as melanoma, head and neck, liver or kidney cancer.

V usage is TRBV7-9 and J usage is TRBJ2-7, with D unclear. Germline V gene sequence: CDR1 SEHNR, CDR2 FQNEAQ (reference sequence). The CDR3 totals 17 residues. Trimming cost V 2 bases and J 0 bases, with 17 bases left between them. Here the CDR3 reads CASSLLLTDAFSYEQYF. The DNA of the CDR3 is TGTGCCAGCAGCTTACTTCTAACCGATGCTTTCTCCTACGAGCAGTACTTC.

This clone is a singleton in its sample. V and J are TRBV2 and TRBJ2-2, with D hard to call. Trimming cost V 3 bases and J 0 bases, with 8 bases left between them. The CDR3 covers 15 residues. Germline V CDR1 and CDR2: SNHLY, FYNNEI. The CDR3: CASSEAESNTGELFF. CDR3 in DNA: TGTGCCAGCAGTGAGGCGGAATCGAACACCGGGGAGCTGTTTTTT. The full variable domain, rest sourced from reference TRBV2 and TRBJ2-2, is EPEVTQTPSHQVTQMGQEVILRCVPISNHLYFYWYRQILGQKVEFLVSFYNNEISEKSEIFDDQFSVERPDGSNFTLKIRSTKLEDSAMYFCASSEAESNTGELFFGEGSRLTVL.

The genes are TRBV7-3 and TRBJ1-2; TRBD1 agrees at 8 bases. CDR3 size: 13 residues. V lost 5 bases, J lost 4 bases, and 3 bases stayed unmatched. CDR1 SGHTA and CDR2 FQGTGA come from the germline V gene. This CDR3 reads CASSTQGAYGYTF. In nucleotides, the CDR3 is TGTGCCAGCAGCACCCAGGGGGCCTATGGCTACACCTTC.

The chain carries TRBV5-5 and TRBJ1-1, with no clear D. CDR3 length: 13 residues. Trimming took 10 bases from V and 1 from J, leaving 14 bases between them. Germline values: CDR1 SGHKS, CDR2 YYEKEE (reference sequence). DNA of the CDR3: TGTGCCGTCGCACCACACCCGAACACTGAAGCTTTCTTT. This codes for CAVAPHPNTEAFF.

About this clone itself: This CDR3 is also generated by other DNA sequences in the sample. The chain is built from TRBV9 and TRBJ2-7; 12 positions match TRBD2. This CDR3 is built from 15 residues. V shed 0 bases and J 2 bases; nucleotides not matched to a gene: 0. CDR1 and CDR2 from the germline V gene are SGDLS and YYNGEE. CDR3 region: CASSVGTSGTYEQYF. CDR3 nucleotides: TGTGCCAGCAGCGTAGGGACTAGCGGGACCTACGAGCAGTACTTC.

The rearrangement links TRBV7-3 to TRBJ2-1; possibly TRBD1 or TRBD2 for D (6 bases each). Germline V CDR1 and CDR2: SGHTA, FQGTGA. Trimming took 0 bases from V and 8 from J, leaving 17 bases between them. The CDR3 has 16 residues. The DNA of the CDR3 is TGTGCCAGCAGCTTAACGAGGGGGGTCCCTGTGGATGAGCAGTTCTTC. Its protein product is CASSLTRGVPVDEQFF. The variable domain in full, completed from reference TRBV7-3 and TRBJ2-1, reads GAGVSQTPSNKVTEKGKYVELRCDPISGHTALYWYRQSLGQGPEFLIYFQGTGAADDSGLPNDRFFAVRPEGSVSTLKIQRTERGDSAVYLCASSLTRGVPVDEQFFGPGTRLTVL.

The rearrangement links TRBV4-2 to TRBJ2-3; TRBD2 is a possible D gene (5 bases). Trimming stripped 3 bases from V and 7 bases from J, with 14 bases between. In germline, CDR1 is LGHNA, CDR2 YNFKEQ. The CDR3 sequence is 14 residues long. CDR3 sequence: CASSQQRADHTQYF. CDR3 bases: TGTGCCAGCAGCCAGCAGAGGGCCGACCATACGCAGTATTTT.

The chain has TRBV6-6 and TRBJ1-5; D may be TRBD1 (6 bases). Trimming removed 4 bases at V and 4 bases at J, with 14 bases between. Germline V CDR1 and CDR2: MNHNY, SVGAGI (reference sequence). The CDR3 extends over 15 amino acids. CDR3 sequence: CASSLYGGANQPQHF. CDR3 bases: TGTGCCAGCAGTTTATACGGGGGGGCTAATCAGCCCCAGCATTTT.

The chain is built from TRBV2 and TRBJ2-3; 7 bases are a match to TRBD2. The CDR3 spans 17 residues. Trimming at V came to 6 bases and at J to 3 bases, leaving 15 bases not matched to a gene. Germline V CDR1 and CDR2: SNHLY, FYNNEI. CDR3 sequence reads: CASSRLGEGARTDTQYF. The CDR3, as DNA: TGTGCCAGCAGCCGGCTGGGGGAGGGCGCAAGAACAGATACGCAGTATTTT.

This chain connects TRBV27 to TRBJ1-1; the D is unclear. Germline values: CDR1 MNHEY, CDR2 SMNVEV (reference sequence). The germline V and J ends were trimmed by 4 bases and 5 bases, with 5 bases remaining between them. The CDR3 has 11 amino acids. DNA of the CDR3: TGTGCCAGCAGTTCCTATACTGAAGCTTTCTTT. It encodes CASSSYTEAFF.

V and J are TRBV18 and TRBJ2-1, with a possible D match to TRBD1 (5 bases). With 3 bases removed from V and 5 bases from J, the gap between germline ends came to 11 bases. Germline CDR1 KGHSH, CDR2 LQKENI. CDR3 size: 14 residues. The CDR3 reads CASSPSRGDNEQFF. The DNA of the CDR3 is TGTGCCAGCTCACCTTCAAGGGGCGACAATGAGCAGTTCTTC.

Comments on this clone: A read error may account for a junction end that differs from germline. This rearrangement joins TRBV7-7 to TRBJ2-7, with D maybe TRBD1 (5 bases). The CDR3 is made up of 13 amino acids. The germline CDR1 and CDR2 sequences are SSHAT and FNYEAQ (reference sequence). CDR3 nucleotides: TGTGCTAGCAGCTTAGAGTTAGGGGTCGAGCAGTACTTC. Translation gives CASSLELGVEQYF.

V gene TRBV7-7 combines with J gene TRBJ2-1, with D tentatively TRBD1 (5 bases). Germline V lookup: CDR1 SSHAT, CDR2 FNYEAQ (reference sequence). CDR3 length: 13 residues. The V gene lost 2 bases and the J gene lost 7 bases, with 9 bases spanning the gap. CDR3 in DNA: TGTGCCAGCAGCTTATGGCAGGGTAATGAGCAGTTCTTC. This codes for CASSLWQGNEQFF.